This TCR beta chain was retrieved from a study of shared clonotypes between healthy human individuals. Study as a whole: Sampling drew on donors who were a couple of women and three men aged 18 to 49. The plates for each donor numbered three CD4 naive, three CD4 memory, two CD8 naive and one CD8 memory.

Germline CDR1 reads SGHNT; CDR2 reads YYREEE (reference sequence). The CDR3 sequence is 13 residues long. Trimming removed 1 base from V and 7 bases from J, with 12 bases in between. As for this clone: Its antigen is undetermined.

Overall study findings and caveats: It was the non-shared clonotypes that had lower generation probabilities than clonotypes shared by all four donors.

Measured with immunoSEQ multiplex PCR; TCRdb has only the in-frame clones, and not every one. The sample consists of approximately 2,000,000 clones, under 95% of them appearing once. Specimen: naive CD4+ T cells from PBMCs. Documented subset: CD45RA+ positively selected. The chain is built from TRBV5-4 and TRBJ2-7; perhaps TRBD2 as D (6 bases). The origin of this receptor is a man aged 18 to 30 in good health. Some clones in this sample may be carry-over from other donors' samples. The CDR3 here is CASSLPQRAEQYF. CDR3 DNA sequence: TGTGCCAGCAGCTTGCCACAGCGGGCAGAGCAGTACTTC.